The 8 T cell receptor beta chains in this list originate from one sample, sequenced in a study of T cell repertoires in cytomegalovirus infection. TCRdb reprocessed the reads via MiXCR and lists one record per CDR3 protein. The data contain some 390,000 distinct CDR3 sequences, roughly 20% of them singletons. Sequencing was carried out using PBMCs. The receptor set was obtained from a human donor in good health (CMV status not recorded). Some clones in this sample may be carry-over from other donors' samples.

This clonotype came up many times. The chain has TRBV10-3 and TRBJ1-3; tentative D call: TRBD1 (6 bases). Germline V gene sequence: CDR1 ENHRY, CDR2 SYGVKD. The CDR3 covers 14 residues. V gave up 3 bases and J gave up 4 bases, with 10 bases separating them. CDR3 in amino acids: CAISETGRGNTIYF. DNA for the CDR3: TGTGCCATCAGTGAAACAGGGAGGGGAAACACCATATATTTT.

This chain connects TRBV20-1 to TRBJ2-7, with TRBD1 matching over 9 bases. CDR3 length: 15 amino acids. V was pared by 4 bases and J by 4 bases, with 11 bases of the junction left unmatched. Per germline, CDR1 DFQATT and CDR2 SNEGSKA (reference sequence). CDR3 sequence reads: CSATRGTGRKYEQYF. Written as DNA, the CDR3 is TGCAGTGCTACCAGAGGGACAGGGCGCAAATACGAGCAGTACTTC.

This clonotype was seen only a few times. The chain employs TRBV20-1 and TRBJ1-2; D not resolved. Deletions cut 3 bases from V and 0 bases from J, with 5 bases between. This CDR3 has 12 amino acids. Per germline, CDR1 DFQATT and CDR2 SNEGSKA (reference sequence). The CDR3 DNA reads TGCAGTGCTAGCGCAGCTAACTATGGCTACACCTTC. This codes for CSASAANYGYTF.

Ten or more counts support this clonotype. The chain carries TRBV7-2 and TRBJ2-2, with TRBD2 identical over 10 bases. The J segment lost 7 bases and the V segment lost 2 bases, leaving 4 bases of the junction unmatched. CDR3 size: 15 residues. Germline CDR1 reads SGHTA; CDR2 reads FQGNSA. In DNA form, the CDR3 reads TGTGCCAGCAGCTTACTAGCGGGAGTTGTCGGGGAGCTGTTTTTT. Its translation is CASSLLAGVVGELFF.

This clonotype appeared many times. The V gene is TRBV11-2, the J gene TRBJ2-6; 7 positions match TRBD2. J lost 0 bases, V lost 5 bases, and 25 bases had no gene match. The CDR3 extends over 23 amino acids. The germline gives CDR1 SGHAT, CDR2 FQNNGV. The CDR3 loop is CASSRLGGKRNRLSSSGANVLTF. In DNA, the CDR3 is TGTGCCAGCAGCCGCCTGGGAGGGAAGCGGAATAGGCTTTCCAGCTCTGGGGCCAACGTCCTGACTTTC.

This clonotype was seen at least ten times. The V gene is TRBV7-8, the J gene TRBJ2-7; 8 positions match TRBD1. The length of the CDR3 is 15 residues. CDR1 and CDR2 (germline): SGHVS, FQNEAQ. Trimming took 1 base from V and 7 from J; bases not matched to a gene: 9. The DNA of the CDR3 is TGTGCCAGCAGCTTAGTCGGGGACAGGTCCGGGGAGCAGTACTTC. Its protein is CASSLVGDRSGEQYF.

This chain uses TRBV29-1 with TRBJ2-1; TRBD2 matches at 11 bases. Germline loops: CDR1 SQVTM, CDR2 ANQGSEA. The CDR3 has 14 residues. Trimming removed 4 bases from V and 4 bases from J; junction bases left unmatched: 3. CDR3 sequence reads: CSVGASGGYNEQFF. For the CDR3, the DNA is TGCAGCGTTGGGGCTAGCGGGGGGTACAATGAGCAGTTCTTC.

This sequence joins TRBV20-1 and TRBJ2-1; the D gene is possibly TRBD2 (7 bases). This CDR3 has 15 residues. Trimming removed 5 bases at V and 6 bases at J, with 20 bases between. Per the germline V gene, CDR1 is DFQATT and CDR2 is SNEGSKA (reference sequence). The CDR3 region is CSARVGGPDSNEQFF. For the CDR3, the DNA is TGCAGTGCTCGGGTGGGGGGGCCGGATTCCAATGAGCAGTTCTTC.